This is a list of T cell receptor beta chains from one sample in a study of Ad26.COV2.S vaccination and SARS-CoV-2 variants. Sequencing used immunoSEQ multiplex PCR; TCRdb keeps in-frame clones, though not all of them. The sample shows roughly 450,000 clones, 80% to 95% of them seen only once. The material was peripheral blood, obtained in a trial of Ad26.COV2.S vaccine versus placebo. These receptors all come from a person between 18 and 65 years old who received the Ad26.COV2.S COVID-19 vaccine or a placebo. CDR3s include the opening cysteine and the closing phenylalanine or tryptophan. The D gene is left open where the match is weak. Clone size, where shown, is once, few, many, or a class for clones that have expanded.

>18|TRBV24-1|once|TRBJ2-2|-
CATSDFPASGANTGELFF
TGTGCCACCAGTGATTTCCCGGCCTCGGGGGCTAACACCGGGGAGCTGTTTTTT
>15|TRBV18|-|TRBJ2-7|-
CASSHPGSLSYEQYF
TGTGCCAGCTCACACCCGGGCAGCCTGTCCTACGAGCAGTACTTC
>13|TRBV11-2|-|TRBJ2-7|-
CASSQGATYEQYF
TGTGCCAGCAGCCAGGGTGCGACCTACGAGCAGTACTTC
>14|TRBV3-1/TRBV3-2|-|TRBJ1-4|-
CASSQDWAQEKLFF
TGTGCCAGCAGCCAAGATTGGGCCCAAGAAAAACTGTTTTTT
>18|TRBV6-2/TRBV6-3|-|TRBJ2-5|TRBD2
CASSYPRGSGVIQETQYF
TGTGCCAGCAGTTACCCCCGGGGTAGCGGGGTGATACAAGAGACCCAGTACTTC
>15|TRBV6-5|-|TRBJ2-1|-
CASSRGGSSWNEQFF
TGTGCCAGCAGCCGCGGTGGTTCAAGTTGGAATGAGCAGTTCTTC
>15|TRBV6-2/TRBV6-3|-|TRBJ2-3|-
CASSYRDLTTDTQYF
TGTGCCAGCAGTTACAGGGATCTAACCACAGATACGCAGTATTTT
>16|TRBV9|once|TRBJ2-1|TRBD2
CASSPSGRTPYDEQFF
TGTGCCAGCAGCCCTAGCGGGAGGACCCCTTATGATGAGCAGTTCTTC
>14|TRBV7-9|-|TRBJ2-7|TRBD2
CASSLPSGTYEQYF
TGTGCCAGCAGCTTGCCTAGCGGGACTTACGAGCAGTACTTC
>18|TRBV6-2/TRBV6-3|-|TRBJ2-3|-
CASSSRSPDPAGPDTQYF
TGTGCCAGCAGTTCCCGATCCCCGGACCCGGCGGGCCCAGATACGCAGTATTTT
>15|TRBV7-9|-|TRBJ2-6|-
CASSLQGGGANVLTF
TGTGCCAGCAGCTTACAGGGTGGTGGGGCCAACGTCCTGACTTTC
>14|TRBV5-1|-|TRBJ1-6|TRBD1
CASSAGTVNSPLHF
TGCGCCAGCAGCGCCGGGACAGTAAATTCACCCCTCCACTTT
>13|TRBV12-3/TRBV12-4|-|TRBJ1-5|-
CASSLANNQPQHF
TGTGCCAGCAGTTTAGCGAACAATCAGCCCCAGCATTTT
>16|TRBV5-4|-|TRBJ2-2|TRBD2
CASSPGLAGVTGELFF
TGTGCCAGCAGCCCTGGACTAGCGGGAGTCACCGGGGAGCTGTTTTTT
>15|TRBV27|-|TRBJ2-5|TRBD2
CASSRTSGDQETQYF
TGTGCCAGCAGTAGGACTAGCGGAGACCAAGAGACCCAGTACTTC
>13|TRBV7-6|-|TRBJ2-7|-
CASSSGPSYEQYF
TGTGCCAGCAGCTCCGGTCCCTCCTACGAGCAGTACTTC
>14|TRBV19|-|TRBJ1-3|-
CASSEQPSGNTIYF
TGTGCCAGTAGCGAACAACCCTCTGGAAACACCATATATTTT
>13|TRBV7-9|-|TRBJ2-7|-
CASSLFDTYEQYF
TGTGCCAGCAGCCTGTTCGATACCTACGAGCAGTACTTC
>14|TRBV6-1|-|TRBJ1-1|-
CASSEARGGTEAFF
TGTGCCAGCAGTGAAGCGCGCGGGGGCACTGAAGCTTTCTTT
>14|TRBV9|-|TRBJ2-3|-
CASSLRTMTDTQYF
TGTGCCAGCAGCCTACGGACTATGACAGATACGCAGTATTTT
>13|TRBV18|-|TRBJ2-7|-
CASSPTGSGEQYF
TGTGCCAGCTCACCAACCGGGTCCGGCGAGCAGTACTTC
>14|TRBV5-4|-|TRBJ2-5|TRBD1
CASSFQGASETQYF
TGTGCCAGCAGCTTTCAGGGGGCTTCAGAGACCCAGTACTTC
>14|TRBV18|-|TRBJ2-5|-
CASSPQRDQETQYF
TGTGCCAGCTCACCACAGAGGGACCAAGAGACCCAGTACTTC
>15|TRBV9|-|TRBJ2-1|TRBD2
CASSVEASGSFEQFF
TGTGCCAGCAGCGTAGAGGCTAGCGGGAGTTTTGAGCAGTTCTTC
>14|TRBV5-1|-|TRBJ1-2|-
CASSLGQAPYGYTF
TGCGCCAGCAGCTTGGGGCAGGCGCCCTATGGCTACACCTTC
>14|TRBV4-3|-|TRBJ1-1|-
CASSQEGVNTEAFF
TGCGCCAGCAGCCAAGAGGGTGTGAACACTGAAGCTTTCTTT
>13|TRBV10-3|-|TRBJ2-1|-
CAIRRDSNNEQFF
TGTGCCATCAGGCGGGACTCCAACAATGAGCAGTTCTTC
>13|TRBV7-6|-|TRBJ1-1|TRBD1
CASSLSQGDEAFF
TGTGCCAGCAGCTTAAGTCAGGGGGATGAAGCTTTCTTT
>14|TRBV6-2/TRBV6-3|-|TRBJ2-3|-
CASTPGTSTDTQYF
TGTGCCAGCACCCCCGGGACTAGCACAGATACGCAGTATTTT
>15|TRBV4-1|once|TRBJ2-3|-
CASSPVGFDPDTQYF
TGCGCCAGCAGCCCGGTCGGGTTCGACCCAGATACGCAGTATTTT
>15|TRBV9|-|TRBJ2-1|TRBD1
CASSVARGWVGEQFF
TGTGCCAGCAGCGTAGCCAGGGGGTGGGTCGGTGAGCAGTTCTTC
>13|TRBV5-1|-|TRBJ1-4|-
CASSLWGDEKLFF
TGCGCCAGCAGCTTATGGGGCGATGAAAAACTGTTTTTT
>14|TRBV19|-|TRBJ2-7|TRBD1
CASRAGTGVYEQYF
TGTGCCAGTAGGGCCGGGACAGGGGTTTACGAGCAGTACTTC
>15|TRBV9|-|TRBJ1-4|-
CASSVGPSTNEKLFF
TGTGCCAGCAGCGTTGGTCCCTCAACTAATGAAAAACTGTTTTTT
>16|TRBV19|once|TRBJ1-5|-
CASSIGGVLSNQPQHF
TGTGCCAGTAGTATAGGCGGGGTACTAAGCAATCAGCCCCAGCATTTT
>12|TRBV6-6|-|TRBJ1-2|-
CASSYGRDGYTF
TGTGCCAGCAGTTACGGGAGGGATGGCTACACCTTC
>13|TRBV18|-|TRBJ2-7|-
CASSPGNGYEQYF
TGTGCCAGCTCACCGGGGAACGGTTACGAGCAGTACTTC
>13|TRBV28|-|TRBJ1-1|-
CASSRNTNTEAFF
TGTGCCAGCTCTCGGAATACGAACACTGAAGCTTTCTTT
>11|TRBV30|-|TRBJ2-7|-
CAWSTSYEQYF
TGTGCCTGGAGTACCTCCTACGAGCAGTACTTC
>12|TRBV29-1|-|TRBJ1-1|-
CSVTKIDTEAFF
TGCAGCGTTACAAAGATAGACACTGAAGCTTTCTTT
>17|TRBV4-3|-|TRBJ1-6|TRBD1
CASSQDGTGVSNSPLHF
TGCGCCAGCAGCCAAGATGGGACAGGGGTTTCTAATTCACCCCTCCACTTT
>14|TRBV4-3|-|TRBJ1-2|-
CASSQEDGGYGYTF
TGCGCCAGCAGCCAAGAGGATGGCGGCTATGGCTACACCTTC
>14|TRBV13|-|TRBJ2-7|-
CASSLGGRVYEQYF
TGTGCCAGCAGCTTAGGGGGCAGGGTATACGAGCAGTACTTC
>13|TRBV7-2|once|TRBJ2-1|-
CASSRDTRYEQFF
TGTGCCAGCAGCCGGGACACCAGGTATGAGCAGTTCTTC